This T cell receptor (beta chain) was recorded in a study of blood T cell repertoires in COVID-19. The wider study: COVID-19 samples, acute and convalescent, were from the United States, Italy and Spain.

In the study's own analysis: The authors estimated nucleated cell counts from reference gene primer amplification. TCRdb's table, derived via immunoSEQ multiplex PCR, lists solely in-frame clones and lacks some. V and J calls plus clone size are reproduced from that table; the DNA served to infer D and trimming. This sample has under 300,000 clones, with about four fifths found just once. The sequence was collected from a woman in her fifties or sixties with active or convalescent COVID-19. Sequenced sample: peripheral blood.

CDR3 in DNA: TGTGCCAGCACCCAGGTCCCTCTCGTCTATGGCTACACCTTC. Translated, it gives CASTQVPLVYGYTF. The chain couples TRBV6-5 to TRBJ1-2; D not resolved. CDR1 is MNHEY, CDR2 SVGAGI, per germline. V shed 7 bases and J shed 4 bases, with 16 bases lying between them. The CDR3 extends over 14 amino acids.